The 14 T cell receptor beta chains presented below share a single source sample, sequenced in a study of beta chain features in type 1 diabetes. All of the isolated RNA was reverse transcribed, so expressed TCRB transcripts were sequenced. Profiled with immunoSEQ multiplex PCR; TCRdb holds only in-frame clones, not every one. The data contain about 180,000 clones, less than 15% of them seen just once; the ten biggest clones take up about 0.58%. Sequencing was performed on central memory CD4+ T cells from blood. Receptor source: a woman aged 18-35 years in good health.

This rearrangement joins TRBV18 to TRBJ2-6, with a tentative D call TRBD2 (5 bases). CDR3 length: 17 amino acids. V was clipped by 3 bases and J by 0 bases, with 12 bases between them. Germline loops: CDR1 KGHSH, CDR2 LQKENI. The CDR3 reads CASSPQASISGANVLTF. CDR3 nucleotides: TGTGCCAGCTCACCTCAGGCTAGCATCTCTGGGGCCAACGTCCTGACTTTC.

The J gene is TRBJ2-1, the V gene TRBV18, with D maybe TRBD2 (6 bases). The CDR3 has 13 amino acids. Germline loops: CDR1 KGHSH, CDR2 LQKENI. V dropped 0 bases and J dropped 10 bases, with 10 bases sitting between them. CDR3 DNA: TGTGCCAGCTCACCACCTCGGGGGAGGGAGCAGTTCTTC. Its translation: CASSPPRGREQFF.

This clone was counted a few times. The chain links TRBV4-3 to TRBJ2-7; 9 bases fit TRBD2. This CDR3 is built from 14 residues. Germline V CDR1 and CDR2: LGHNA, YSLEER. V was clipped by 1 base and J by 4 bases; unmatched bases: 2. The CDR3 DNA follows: TGCGCCAGCAGCCAAGCGACTAGCGGTTACGAGCAGTACTTC. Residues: CASSQATSGYEQYF.

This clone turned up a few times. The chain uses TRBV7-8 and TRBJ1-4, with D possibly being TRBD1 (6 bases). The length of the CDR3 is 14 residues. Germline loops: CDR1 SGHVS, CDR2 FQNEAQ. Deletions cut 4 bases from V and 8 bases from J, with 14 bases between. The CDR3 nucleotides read TGTGCCAGCAGCTCCGGACAGTTACGCGAAAAACTGTTTTTT. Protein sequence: CASSSGQLREKLFF.

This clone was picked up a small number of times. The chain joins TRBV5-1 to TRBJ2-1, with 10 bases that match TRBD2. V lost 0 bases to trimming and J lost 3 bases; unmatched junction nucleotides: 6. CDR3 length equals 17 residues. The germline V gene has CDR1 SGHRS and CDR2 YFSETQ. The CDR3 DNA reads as TGCGCCAGCAGCTTGGCCGGAGCGGGAGGGAACTACAATGAGCAGTTCTTC. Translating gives CASSLAGAGGNYNEQFF.

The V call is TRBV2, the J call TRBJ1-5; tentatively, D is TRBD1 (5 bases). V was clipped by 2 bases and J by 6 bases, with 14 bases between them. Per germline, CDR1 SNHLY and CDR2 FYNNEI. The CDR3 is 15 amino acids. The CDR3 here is CASSEYGAGGQPQHF. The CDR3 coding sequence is TGTGCCAGCAGTGAATATGGGGCCGGGGGTCAGCCCCAGCATTTT.

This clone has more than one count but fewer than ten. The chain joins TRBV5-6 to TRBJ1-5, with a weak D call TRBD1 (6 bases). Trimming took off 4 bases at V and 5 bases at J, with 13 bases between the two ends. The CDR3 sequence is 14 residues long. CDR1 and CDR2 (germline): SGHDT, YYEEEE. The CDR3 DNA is TGTGCCAGCAGCCGCAGGGGAGCGGATCAGCCCCAGCATTTT. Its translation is CASSRRGADQPQHF. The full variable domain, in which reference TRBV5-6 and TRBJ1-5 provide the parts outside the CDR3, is DAGVTQSPTHLIKTRGQQVTLRCSPKSGHDTVSWYQQALGQGPQFIFQYYEEEERQRGNFPDRFSGHQFPNYSSELNVNALLLGDSALYLCASSRRGADQPQHFGDGTRLSIL.

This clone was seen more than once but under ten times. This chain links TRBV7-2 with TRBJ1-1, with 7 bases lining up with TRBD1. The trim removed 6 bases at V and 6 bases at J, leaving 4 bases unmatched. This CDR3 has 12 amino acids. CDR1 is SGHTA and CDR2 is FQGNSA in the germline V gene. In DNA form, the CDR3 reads TGTGCCAGCAGTCAGACAGGGTCTGAAGCTTTCTTT. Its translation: CASSQTGSEAFF.

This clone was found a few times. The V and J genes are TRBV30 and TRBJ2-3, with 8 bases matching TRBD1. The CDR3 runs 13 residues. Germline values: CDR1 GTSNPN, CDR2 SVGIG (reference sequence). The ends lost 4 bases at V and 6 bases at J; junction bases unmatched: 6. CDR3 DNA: TGTGCCTGGACCATGACAGGGGCTGATACGCAGTATTTT. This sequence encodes CAWTMTGADTQYF.

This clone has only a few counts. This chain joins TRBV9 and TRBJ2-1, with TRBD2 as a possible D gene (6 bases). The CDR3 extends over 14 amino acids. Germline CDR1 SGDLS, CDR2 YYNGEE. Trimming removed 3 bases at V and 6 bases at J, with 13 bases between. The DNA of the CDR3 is TGTGCCAGCAGCGCTGGTGGGACTGTCAATGAGCAGTTCTTC. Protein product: CASSAGGTVNEQFF. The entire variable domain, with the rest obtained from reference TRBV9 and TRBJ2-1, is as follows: DSGVTQTPKHLITATGQRVTLRCSPRSGDLSVYWYQQSLDQGLQFLIQYYNGEERAKGNILERFSAQQFPDLHSELNLSSLELGDSALYFCASSAGGTVNEQFFGPGTRLTVL.

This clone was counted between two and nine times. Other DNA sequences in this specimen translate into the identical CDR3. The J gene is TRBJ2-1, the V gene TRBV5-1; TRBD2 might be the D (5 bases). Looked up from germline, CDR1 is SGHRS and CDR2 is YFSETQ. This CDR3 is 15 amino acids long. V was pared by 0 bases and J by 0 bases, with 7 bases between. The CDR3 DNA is TGCGCCAGCAGCTTGGCTGGGAGCTCCTACAATGAGCAGTTCTTC. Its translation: CASSLAGSSYNEQFF. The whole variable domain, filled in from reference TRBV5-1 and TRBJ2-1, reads KAGVTQTPRYLIKTRGQQVTLSCSPISGHRSVSWYQQTPGQGLQFLFEYFSETQRNKGNFPGRFSGRQFSNSRSEMNVSTLELGDSALYLCASSLAGSSYNEQFFGPGTRLTVL.

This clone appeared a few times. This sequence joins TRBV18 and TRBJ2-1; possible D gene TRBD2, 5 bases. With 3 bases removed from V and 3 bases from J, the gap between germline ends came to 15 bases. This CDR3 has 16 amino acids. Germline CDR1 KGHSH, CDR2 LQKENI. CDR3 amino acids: CASSPPVGVVYNEQFF. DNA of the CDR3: TGTGCCAGCTCACCTCCGGTCGGGGTCGTCTACAATGAGCAGTTCTTC.

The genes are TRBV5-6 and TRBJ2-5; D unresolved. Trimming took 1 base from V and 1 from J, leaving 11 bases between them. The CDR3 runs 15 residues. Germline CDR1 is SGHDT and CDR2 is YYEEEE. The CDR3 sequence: CASSLSRAPQETQYF. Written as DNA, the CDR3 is TGTGCCAGCAGCTTGTCCCGAGCGCCCCAAGAGACCCAGTACTTC.

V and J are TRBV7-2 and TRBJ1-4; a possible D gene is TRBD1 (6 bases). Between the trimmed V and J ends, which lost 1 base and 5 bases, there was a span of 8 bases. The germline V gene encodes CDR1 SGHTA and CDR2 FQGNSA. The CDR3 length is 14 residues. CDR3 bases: TGTGCCAGCAGCTTAGGGACAGCCAATGAAAAACTGTTTTTT. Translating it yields CASSLGTANEKLFF.